Each of the 9 T cell receptor beta chains below was sequenced from the same sample in a study of cytomegalovirus exposure and HLA in healthy donors. PCR was performed using 60 Vbeta and 13 Jbeta primers. Sequencing was performed with immunoSEQ multiplex PCR; in TCRdb, only in-frame clones are kept and a portion is missing. The sample holds about 190,000 clones, approximately 83% seen once. Sequencing used PBMCs. The receptor set was obtained from a boy aged 2 to 9 in good health and CMV-seronegative.

V is TRBV9 and J is TRBJ2-3; TRBD2 aligns across 15 bases. This CDR3 is built from 16 residues. The V and J ends lost 4 bases and 8 bases, in that order; junction bases with no gene match: 8. CDR1 and CDR2 from the germline V gene are SGDLS and YYNGEE. CDR3 in amino acids: CASSPRTSGGAATQYF. The DNA for the CDR3 is TGTGCCAGCAGCCCGCGGACTAGCGGGGGGGCCGCTACGCAGTATTTT.

CDR3 in amino acids: CASSPRDRSGELFF. As DNA, the CDR3 is TGTGCCAGCAGCCCCCGGGACAGGAGCGGGGAGCTGTTTTTT. The chain has TRBV14 and TRBJ2-2, with TRBD1 matching over 8 bases. Trimming took 4 bases from V and 7 from J; bases not matched to a gene: 5. Per the germline V gene, CDR1 is SGHDN and CDR2 is FVKESK. This CDR3 has 14 residues. Using reference TRBV14 and TRBJ2-2 for the parts outside the CDR3, the full variable domain is EAGVTQFPSHSVIEKGQTVTLRCDPISGHDNLYWYRRVMGKEIKFLLHFVKESKQDESGMPNNRFLAERTGGTYSTLKVQPAELEDSGVYFCASSPRDRSGELFFGEGSRLTVL.

The V gene is TRBV11-2, the J gene TRBJ1-3; D may be TRBD1 (6 bases). The ends were cut back, 3 bases at V and 3 bases at J, with 6 bases in the middle. The CDR3 consists of 13 residues. From germline, CDR1 is SGHAT and CDR2 FQNNGV. The CDR3 nucleotides are TGTGCCAGCAGCTTCAGGGGTGGAAACACCATATATTTT. Protein sequence: CASSFRGGNTIYF.

V gene TRBV5-6 combines with J gene TRBJ1-1; a possible D gene is TRBD1 (5 bases). The V gene's germline CDR1 is SGHDT and CDR2 YYEEEE. The ends were cut back, 4 bases at V and 8 bases at J, with 12 bases in the middle. The CDR3 sequence is 12 residues long. CDR3: CASSERWGEAFF. Written as DNA, the CDR3 is TGTGCCAGCAGCGAGCGCTGGGGCGAAGCTTTCTTT.

The rearrangement uses TRBV5-6 and TRBJ2-1; 8 bases align to TRBD1. Germline V gives CDR1 SGHDT, CDR2 YYEEEE. The CDR3 runs to 15 residues. V trimming: 3 bases; J trimming: 4 bases; junction bases outside the gene matches: 6. CDR3 region: CASSSSGTGYNEQFF. The DNA of the CDR3 is TGTGCCAGCAGCTCCTCCGGGACAGGTTACAATGAGCAGTTCTTC.

The J gene is TRBJ2-1, the V gene TRBV7-8; 8 bases are a match to TRBD2. This CDR3 contains 16 residues. Germline trimming cut 0 bases from V and 7 bases from J; bases unmatched to any gene: 8. The germline V gene encodes CDR1 SGHVS and CDR2 FQNEAQ. The CDR3 coding sequence is TGTGCCAGCAGCTTAGCGTCCAGCGGGGGCGGGAATGAGCAGTTCTTC. It translates to CASSLASSGGGNEQFF.

The J gene is TRBJ2-7, the V gene TRBV7-9; a weak D match, TRBD1 (7 bases). Germline V gene data show CDR1 as SEHNR and CDR2 as FQNEAQ (reference sequence). V was cut by 5 bases and J by 1 base, with 15 bases left in between. There are 15 residues in the CDR3. The CDR3, as DNA: TGTGCCAGCAGCGTATGGACAGGACTATCCTACGAGCAGTACGTC. Its translation is CASSVWTGLSYEQYV.

J is TRBJ2-5 and V is TRBV5-4, with D unresolved. The V and J ends lost 4 bases and 3 bases respectively, with 13 bases between them. CDR3 length: 14 amino acids. Germline lookup yields CDR1 SGHNT and CDR2 YYREEE (reference sequence). Here the CDR3 DNA reads TGTGCCAGCAGCCCTTGGCGTCAGGAAGAGACCCAGTACTTC. Its translation is CASSPWRQEETQYF.

DNA for the CDR3: TGTGCCAGCAGTTTAATCACAGGAAACAATGAGCAGTTCTTC. Translation: CASSLITGNNEQFF. The genes are TRBV6-5 and TRBJ2-1, with TRBD1 as a possible D gene (5 bases). Germline CDR1 and CDR2: MNHEY and SVGAGI. The CDR3 consists of 14 residues. V lost 4 bases, J lost 5 bases, and 12 bases lay in between.